The present T cell receptor (beta chain) was sequenced within a study of blood T cells in healthy people across ages. Next came a second PCR, run for about 6 to 11 cycles, which used a sample-barcoded 5' primer along with a J-beta primer mix. Each TCR beta cDNA got a 12-nucleotide random molecular identifier. There were at least 3 million CDR3-containing paired-end reads obtained from each sample. TCRdb fed the 5' RACE reads into MiXCR, producing one record per CDR3 protein. The table includes some 800,000 distinct CDR3 sequences, more than 40% detected once. This CDR3 region has 18 residues. Trimming cost V 2 bases and J 1 base; bases outside gene matches: 10. The germline gives CDR1 SGHTA, CDR2 FQGNSA. With respect to this clonotype: Its antigen is not identified.

Notes on the study in general: Unsorted PBMCs ruled out conclusive naive versus antigen-experienced comparison.

This chain connects TRBV7-2 to TRBJ2-3; 9 nucleotides agree with TRBD1. The TCR sequence derives from a man in his sixties in good health. Sequencing was done on a sample of blood. CDR3 DNA sequence: TGTGCCAGCAGCTTATTTCCGGGACAGGGATTAGGCACAGATACGCAGTATTTT. This codes for CASSLFPGQGLGTDTQYF.